This T cell receptor (beta chain) was sequenced in a study of monozygotic twins with inflammatory bowel disease (dated by TCRdb to the late 2010s). Looking at the study overall: The complete study included roughly 30 monozygotic twin pairs: 19 IBD-discordant Danish pairs and nine German pairs, of which four were IBD-concordant and five were IBD-discordant. The search for disease-associated traits relied mainly on comparing, within discordant pairs, IBD patients with their genetically identical healthy co-twins. Each individual had, on average, about 151 000 unique TCRalpha sequences and 181 000 unique TCRbeta sequences available for analysis.

A roughly 2.4 ml peripheral blood sample was drawn into PAXgene tubes per donor and stored at -80°C. Without T cell sorting, total RNA was isolated from whole blood using the PAXgene blood miRNA kit on an automated QIAcube. Deep TCRalpha and TCRbeta repertoire profiling with unique molecular barcoding was performed on peripheral blood of monozygotic twin pairs concordant or discordant for inflammatory bowel disease. For every twin pair, smoking habits were documented, and each individual was categorised as a current, former or never smoker. Of note for this clonotype: The antigen it binds to is not known.

The cysteine opens and the phenylalanine closes a CDR3 of 16 amino acids. Only the protein sequence is given. CDR1 SGHRS and CDR2 YFSETQ were looked up in the germline V gene. Library construction relied on 5' RACE. For each TCR library, approximately 3.5 ug of total RNA was used. For each sample, cDNA was synthesized in eight separate reactions using SMARTScribe reverse transcriptase. During cDNA synthesis, unique molecular identifiers containing a 6-nucleotide sample barcode were introduced by template switching. TCRalpha and TCRbeta cDNA was amplified in two nested PCRs of roughly 16 and 10 cycles, and bead purification was carried out after each PCR. Before amplification, the cDNA was treated with uracil DNA-glycosylase and purified using the QIAquick PCR purification kit. The second PCR was the step at which Illumina TruSeq-compatible adapters and sample-specific barcodes were added. Library quality and concentration were assessed using TapeStation and Qubit, and about 5.2 ng of each library was pooled. Sequencing of pooled libraries was carried out on an Illumina HiSeq2500 single-index Rapid Run using 2 x 100 bp reads and custom sequencing primers. The original methods were these. PCR and sequencing errors were corrected by UMI-based consensus assembly using MiGEC version 1.2.6. MiXCR version 2.1.1 was used to carry out V(D)J alignment, clonotype assembly and CDR3 extraction. Gene usage, clonotype sharing and MAIT/NKT TCR abundance were normalised by analysing the top 1000, 10 000 and 20 000 clonotypes per sample. Diversity was computed as the inverse Simpson index with the vegan R package after downsampling to 27 000 UMIs. Paired Mann-Whitney U tests were applied to discordant twin pairs, and Benjamini-Hochberg correction was used for multiple testing. The reads, reprocessed by TCRdb, yield one row per CDR3 protein sequence and no DNA. TCRdb, rather than the study authors, made the V and J calls. For this sample, the table gives approximately 400,000 distinct CDR3 sequences. Approximately 2.3% of the sample comes from the top ten.

Paper-wide results and their limitations: Because patients received different immunosuppressive treatments, the repertoires may have picked up extra background noise and variability between individuals. Fewer clonotypes were shared with other individuals by IBD patients than by healthy twins, most markedly in patients showing signs of disease activity. The analysis was unable to tell different T cell subtypes apart. The results gave no support for a single strong signal or clonotype linked to IBD. Measured by the inverse Simpson index, TCRbeta repertoire diversity was lower in IBD patients than in their healthy co-twins. Repertoire similarity did not differ between concordant and discordant twins, which could be due to limited statistical power.

Rearrangement joined TRBV5-1 to TRBJ1-1; TCRdb returns TRBD1, unconfirmable since there is no DNA. This clonotype was obtained from a human donor with ulcerative colitis or Crohn's disease, or a healthy co-twin of an affected twin (not recorded which). The source material was blood. This receptor has the CDR3 CASSFSFFGARTEAFF.